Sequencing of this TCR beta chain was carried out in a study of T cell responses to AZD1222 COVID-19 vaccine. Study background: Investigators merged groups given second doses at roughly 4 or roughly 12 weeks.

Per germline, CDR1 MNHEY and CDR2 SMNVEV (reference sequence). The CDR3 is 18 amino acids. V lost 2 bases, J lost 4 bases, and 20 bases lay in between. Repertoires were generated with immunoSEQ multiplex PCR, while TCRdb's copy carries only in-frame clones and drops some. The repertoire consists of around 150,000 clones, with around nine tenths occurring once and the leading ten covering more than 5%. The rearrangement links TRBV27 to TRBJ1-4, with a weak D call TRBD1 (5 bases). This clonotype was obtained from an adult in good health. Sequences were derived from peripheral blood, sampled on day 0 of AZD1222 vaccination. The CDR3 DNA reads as TGTGCCAGCAGTTTAATAGGGAAATGGGACGGCTTTAATGAAAAACTGTTTTTT. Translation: CASSLIGKWDGFNEKLFF.